This T cell receptor beta chain appears in the sequencing data of a study of T cells expressing NK-cell markers. Each CDR3 protein gets one entry in TCRdb, which reprocessed the 5' RACE reads and gives no DNA. The listing records 160,000 or so distinct CDR3 sequences. Study-wide findings and caveats: The dominant NKG2C+ clonotypes represented about 1.0-7.0% of CD8+ T cells in six donors.

CDR1 is MGHRA, CDR2 YSYEKL, per germline. CDR3 size: 14 residues. A word on this clonotype: Its antigen remains unidentified.

This TCR was recovered from a woman aged 18-70 years in good health. The chain recombines TRBV4-1 with TRBJ2-7; lacking DNA, the TRBD1 call made by TCRdb goes unchecked. Sequenced material: blood T cells: a sorted CD56 or NKG2C T cell subset, CD4+ or CD8+ T cells, or bulk PBMC T cells (not recorded which). CDR3 loop: CASTQDRDTYEQYF.